These T cell receptor beta chains were read from a single sample in a study of T-cell memory formation after mild COVID-19. TCRdb reanalysed the 5' RACE reads using MiXCR and keeps one entry per CDR3 protein. The sample gives about 250,000 distinct CDR3 sequences, approximately 15% of which show up once; about 2% is in the top ten. Sequencing used PBMCs or a T cell subset sorted from them (not recorded which). These receptors were collected from an adult woman who had mild COVID-19 (a few samples of this study predate the infection). Cell type and time point are not known. Both conserved end residues are trimmed from each CDR3. Only part of the rows carry a size: once, few, many, or a class if the clone is expanded.

TRBV2	.	TRBJ2-7	ASSAGTGGEQY
TRBV3-1	many	TRBJ2-2	ASSQDSGYTGELF
TRBV15	few	TRBJ1-4	ATSRDLRREKLF
TRBV29-1	.	TRBJ2-5	SAAGGGETQY
TRBV5-1	many	TRBJ2-1	ASSRGLAGGSYNEQF
TRBV24-1	few	TRBJ2-7	ATSDFQGTAISYEQY
TRBV5-1	few	TRBJ2-2	ASSLEVAPNTGELF
TRBV6-5	many	TRBJ1-1	ASRPHRANTEAF
TRBV7-3	.	TRBJ2-1	ASSRLAPSGRTKIYEQF
TRBV4-2	.	TRBJ2-2	ASSQERGTASSGELF
TRBV19	.	TRBJ2-2	ASPSRNVVGELF
TRBV6-6	few	TRBJ2-5	ASSYPTSPDFQETQY
TRBV4-3	few	TRBJ2-5	ASSQGSGRETQY
TRBV18	.	TRBJ2-1	ASSPINKQGSEQF
TRBV7-9	few	TRBJ1-6	ASSLMGLYNSPLH
TRBV6-1	few	TRBJ1-2	ASSEAGAPSNYGYT
TRBV4-2	many	TRBJ2-1	ASSQPQTSGSYNEQF
TRBV12-3/TRBV12-4	few	TRBJ2-1	ASSFSEPNEQF
TRBV30	.	TRBJ2-1	AWRRVNEQF
TRBV6-1	.	TRBJ2-5	ASTPPRGAGTQY
TRBV4-2	many	TRBJ2-3	ASSQDFGGPRTDTQY
TRBV20-1	many	TRBJ2-6	SATGDSGANVLT
TRBV5-1	few	TRBJ1-5	ASRDRPGQPQH
TRBV12-3/TRBV12-4	few	TRBJ2-7	ASSLGFGTATYEQY
TRBV6-9	.	TRBJ1-2	ASNHLGRAYGYT
TRBV6-2/TRBV6-3	few	TRBJ2-5	ASKKTGQETQY
TRBV11-1	once	TRBJ2-6	ASSSRLVGSGANVLT
TRBV6-2/TRBV6-3	few	TRBJ1-2	ASALAGTNYGYT
TRBV12-3/TRBV12-4	.	TRBJ1-5	ASSPRYNQPQH
TRBV30	few	TRBJ2-7	AWSAPYEQY
TRBV29-1	few	TRBJ1-1	SVQQGTDTEAF
TRBV6-6	few	TRBJ2-7	ASSIPGTGRYEQY
TRBV2	few	TRBJ2-2	ASTGSGGASGELF
TRBV4-2	few	TRBJ1-2	ASSQDRGELGYT
TRBV20-1	.	TRBJ2-5	SASSGGAQETQY
TRBV5-1	few	TRBJ2-7	ASSLGFEGFYEQY
TRBV4-2	.	TRBJ2-1	ASSYPGLAVNEQF
TRBV3-1	few	TRBJ2-1	ASSPRLGGSSYNEQF
TRBV29-1	.	TRBJ1-2	SAETDYGYT
TRBV18	.	TRBJ2-5	ASSRTGTAYQETQY
TRBV12-3/TRBV12-4	.	TRBJ2-7	ASSGYYEQY
TRBV14	few	TRBJ1-3	ASSQDRGPGNTIY
TRBV7-2	many	TRBJ1-5	ASSSGTQPQH
TRBV5-1	few	TRBJ1-2	ASSLGGQDYGYT
TRBV18	few	TRBJ2-7	ASSQDLSYEQY
TRBV19	few	TRBJ1-2	ASSHQPRQVIADGYT
TRBV6-5	few	TRBJ1-4	ASSYGTARNEKLI